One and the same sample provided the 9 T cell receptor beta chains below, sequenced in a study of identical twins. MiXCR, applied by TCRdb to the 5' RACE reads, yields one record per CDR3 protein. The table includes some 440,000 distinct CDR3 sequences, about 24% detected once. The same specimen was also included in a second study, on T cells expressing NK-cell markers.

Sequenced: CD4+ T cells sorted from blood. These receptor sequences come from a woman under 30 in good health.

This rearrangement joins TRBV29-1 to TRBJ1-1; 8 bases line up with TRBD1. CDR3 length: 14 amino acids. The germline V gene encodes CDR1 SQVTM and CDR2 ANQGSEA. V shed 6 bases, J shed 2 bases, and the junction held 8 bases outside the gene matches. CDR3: CSVSRTGLNTEAFF. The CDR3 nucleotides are TGCAGCGTCTCTAGGACAGGGCTTAACACTGAAGCTTTCTTT.

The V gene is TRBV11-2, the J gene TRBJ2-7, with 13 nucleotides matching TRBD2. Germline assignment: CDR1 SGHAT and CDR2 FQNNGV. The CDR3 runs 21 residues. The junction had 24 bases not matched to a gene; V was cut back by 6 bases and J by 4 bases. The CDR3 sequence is CASRPTITGTSGNILNYEQYF. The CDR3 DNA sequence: TGTGCCAGCAGACCCACCATTACCGGGACTAGCGGGAACATTCTTAATTACGAGCAGTACTTC.

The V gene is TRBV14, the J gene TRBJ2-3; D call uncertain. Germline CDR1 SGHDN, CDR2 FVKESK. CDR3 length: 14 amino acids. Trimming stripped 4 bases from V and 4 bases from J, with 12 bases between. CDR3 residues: CASSPPGHPDTQYF. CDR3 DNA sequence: TGTGCCAGCAGCCCGCCGGGCCACCCAGATACGCAGTATTTT.

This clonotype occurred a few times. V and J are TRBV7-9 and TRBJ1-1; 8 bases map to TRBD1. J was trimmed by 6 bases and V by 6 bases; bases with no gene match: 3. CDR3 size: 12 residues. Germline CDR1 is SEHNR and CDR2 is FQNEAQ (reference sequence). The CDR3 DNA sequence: TGTGCCAGCAGACCCAGGGGGCCTGAAGCTTTCTTT. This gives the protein CASRPRGPEAFF. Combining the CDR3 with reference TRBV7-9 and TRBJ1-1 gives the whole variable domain DTGVSQNPRHKITKRGQNVTFRCDPISEHNRLYWYRQTLGQGPEFLTYFQNEAQLEKSRLLSDRFSAERPKGSFSTLEIQRTEQGDSAMYLCASRPRGPEAFFGQGTRLTVV.

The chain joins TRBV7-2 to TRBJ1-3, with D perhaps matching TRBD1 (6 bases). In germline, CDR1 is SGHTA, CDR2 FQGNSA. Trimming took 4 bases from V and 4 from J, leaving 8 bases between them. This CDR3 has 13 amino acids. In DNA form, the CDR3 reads TGTGCCAGCAGCTACACAGGGGGAAACACCATATATTTT. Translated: CASSYTGGNTIYF. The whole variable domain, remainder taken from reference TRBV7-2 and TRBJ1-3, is GAGVSQSPSNKVTEKGKDVELRCDPISGHTALYWYRQSLGQGLEFLIYFQGNSAPDKSGLPSDRFSAERTGGSVSTLTIQRTQQEDSAVYLCASSYTGGNTIYFGEGSWLTVV.

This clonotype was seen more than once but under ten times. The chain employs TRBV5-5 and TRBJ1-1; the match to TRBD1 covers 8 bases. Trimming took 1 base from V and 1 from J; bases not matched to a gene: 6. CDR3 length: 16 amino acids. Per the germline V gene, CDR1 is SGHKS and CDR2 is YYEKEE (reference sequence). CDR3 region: CASSLRDRFANTEAFF. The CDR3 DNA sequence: TGTGCCAGCAGCTTGAGGGACAGGTTTGCGAACACTGAAGCTTTCTTT.

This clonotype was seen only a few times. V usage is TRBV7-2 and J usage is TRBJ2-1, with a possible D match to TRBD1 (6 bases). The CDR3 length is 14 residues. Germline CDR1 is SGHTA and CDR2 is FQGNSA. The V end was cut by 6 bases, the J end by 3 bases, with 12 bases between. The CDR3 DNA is TGTGCCAGCAGTGTAGGGGGTTTCTACAATGAGCAGTTCTTC. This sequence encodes CASSVGGFYNEQFF. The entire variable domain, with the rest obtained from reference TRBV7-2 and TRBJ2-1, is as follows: GAGVSQSPSNKVTEKGKDVELRCDPISGHTALYWYRQSLGQGLEFLIYFQGNSAPDKSGLPSDRFSAERTGGSVSTLTIQRTQQEDSAVYLCASSVGGFYNEQFFGPGTRLTVL.

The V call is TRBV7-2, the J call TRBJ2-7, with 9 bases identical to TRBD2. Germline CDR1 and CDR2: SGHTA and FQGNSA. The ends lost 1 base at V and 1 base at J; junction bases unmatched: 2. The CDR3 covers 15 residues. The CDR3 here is CASSLVAGVSYEQYF. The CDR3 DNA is TGTGCCAGCAGCTTAGTAGCGGGAGTGTCCTACGAGCAGTACTTC.

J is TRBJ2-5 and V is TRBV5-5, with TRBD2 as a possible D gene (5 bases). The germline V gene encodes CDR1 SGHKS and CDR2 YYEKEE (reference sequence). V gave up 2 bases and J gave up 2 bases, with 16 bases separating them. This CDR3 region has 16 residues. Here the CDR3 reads CASSFILKRYQETQYF. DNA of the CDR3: TGTGCCAGCAGCTTCATATTAAAGCGGTATCAAGAGACCCAGTACTTC.